This T cell receptor (beta chain) was retrieved from a study of CD8 T cells in ankylosing spondylitis. Findings and limits, study-wide: Reports say disease-linked clones showed up significantly more in matched ankylosing spondylitis synovial fluid.

Quantitative barcoded 5'-RACE was used to prepare TCR beta libraries. TCRdb itself ran the 5' RACE reads through MiXCR, one entry per CDR3 protein. This table holds about 280,000 distinct CDR3 sequences, approximately 20% found once. As concerns this clonotype: The antigen is undetermined.

Germline V lookup: CDR1 ENHRY, CDR2 SYGVKD. The V end was cut by 0 bases, the J end by 16 bases, with 13 bases between. The CDR3 sequence is 13 residues long. This clonotype was sampled from a male donor with ankylosing spondylitis or in good health (not recorded which). The chain recombines TRBV10-3 with TRBJ1-6, with D tentatively TRBD1 (5 bases). Sequenced: blood, either unsorted or a sorted T cell fraction (not recorded which). In DNA form, the CDR3 reads TGTGCCATCAGTGAGTCGATTAGGGACCCTCTCCACTTT. Its translation is CAISESIRDPLHF.